This T cell receptor (beta chain) appears in the sequencing data of a study of T cells in Graves' hyperthyroidism and ophthalmopathy. Study-level results: Ophthalmopathy was told apart from stable hyperthyroidism by a 13 V-J model.

Clinical symptoms, serum thyroxine, TRAb, thyroid ultrasound and orbital computed tomography informed diagnoses. What was amplified from RNA transcripts were TCR beta CDR3 regions. The HTBI primer set drove a first-round RT-PCR of the TCR CDR3. A single record per CDR3 protein comes from TCRdb applying MiXCR to the multiplex PCR reads. The repertoire holds 500,000 or so distinct CDR3 sequences, with over 15% as singletons. This clonotype came up a few times. Its specificity is unknown. This CDR3 spans 15 amino acids. V was clipped by 4 bases and J by 10 bases; unmatched bases: 12. Germline V lookup: CDR1 SGHRS, CDR2 YFSETQ.

This receptor was obtained from a young woman with Graves' ophthalmopathy. Sequencing was carried out using blood. This chain connects TRBV5-1 to TRBJ1-4; 8 bases line up with TRBD1. The CDR3 loop reads CASSLWTGQEGKLFF. CDR3 DNA: TGCGCCAGCAGCCTCTGGACAGGGCAAGAGGGAAAACTGTTTTTT.